The 23 T cell receptor beta chains listed next were all sequenced from one sample in a study of blood T cell repertoires in COVID-19. Profiled with immunoSEQ multiplex PCR; TCRdb holds only in-frame clones, not every one. The repertoire holds 150,000 to 200,000 clones, with about 81% as singletons. The sequencing input was peripheral blood. The origin of the receptors is a woman aged 55-75 years with COVID-19, enrolled during active disease.

This clone has only a few counts. The rearrangement uses TRBV9 and TRBJ1-1; D is unclear. The CDR3 totals 13 residues. Deletions cut 4 bases from V and 5 bases from J, with 12 bases between. Germline assignment: CDR1 SGDLS and CDR2 YYNGEE. CDR3 bases: TGTGCCAGCAGCCTGACCGGGAGTACTGAAGCTTTCTTT. This sequence encodes CASSLTGSTEAFF.

The chain carries TRBV11-2 and TRBJ1-1, with D possibly being TRBD1 (6 bases). Deletions cut 5 bases from V and 8 bases from J, with 9 bases between. There are 11 residues in the CDR3. Germline V CDR1 and CDR2: SGHAT, FQNNGV. CDR3 protein: CASSLQGEAFF. CDR3 sequence (DNA): TGTGCCAGCAGCCTTCAGGGGGAAGCTTTCTTT.

The CDR3 DNA is TGTGCCAGCAGTTACTCATCAGGGAACTATGGCTACACCTTC. Residues: CASSYSSGNYGYTF. This sequence joins TRBV6-6 and TRBJ1-2, with D possibly matching TRBD1 (5 bases). In germline, CDR1 is MNHNY, CDR2 SVGAGI (reference sequence). The CDR3 is made up of 14 amino acids. V dropped 0 bases and J dropped 2 bases, with 7 bases sitting between them.

The rearrangement joins TRBV3-1 (or the pseudogene TRBV3-2) to TRBJ2-1, with 7 bases lining up with TRBD1. CDR3 length: 14 residues. Germline V gives CDR1 LGHDT, CDR2 YNNKEL (reference sequence). V was clipped by 2 bases and J by 3 bases; unmatched bases: 1. CDR3 sequence (DNA): TGTGCCAGCAGCCAAAACAGGGGCTACAATGAGCAGTTCTTC. Translated, it gives CASSQNRGYNEQFF.

The chain links TRBV7-6 to TRBJ2-2; 8 bases fit TRBD2. J lost 4 bases, V lost 0 bases, and 4 bases had no gene match. Germline-derived CDR1 and CDR2 are SGHVS and FNYEAQ. The CDR3 covers 16 residues. CDR3 bases: TGTGCCAGCAGCTTAGCAGCGGGAGAGCGCACCGGGGAGCTGTTTTTT. It is translated as CASSLAAGERTGELFF.

The chain's CDR3 is CASSLSREKLFF. The CDR3 DNA follows: TGTGCCAGCAGCTTATCTCGGGAAAAACTGTTTTTT. This sequence joins TRBV7-2 and TRBJ1-4; D is undetermined. Germline values: CDR1 SGHTA, CDR2 FQGNSA. V was pared by 2 bases and J by 8 bases, with 6 bases between. The CDR3 is 12 amino acids.

The rearrangement joins TRBV7-9 to TRBJ1-1; D is uncertain. Per germline, CDR1 SEHNR and CDR2 FQNEAQ (reference sequence). The CDR3 has 12 amino acids. Trimming shortened V by 5 bases and J by 3 bases, and 7 bases separated the two germline ends. The CDR3 region is CASSTLYTEAFF. The CDR3 nucleotides read TGTGCCAGCAGCACATTATACACTGAAGCTTTCTTT.

The chain is built from TRBV5-6 and TRBJ2-5, with 9 bases identical to TRBD1. Trimming removed 4 bases from V and 4 bases from J; junction bases left unmatched: 11. The CDR3 runs to 16 residues. Germline V gene lookup returns CDR1 SGHDT and CDR2 YYEEEE. CDR3 protein: CASSLSPGQGGETQYF. CDR3 nucleotide sequence: TGTGCCAGCAGCCTCAGCCCGGGACAGGGTGGAGAGACCCAGTACTTC.

This clone appeared a few times. The rearrangement joins TRBV6-1 to TRBJ1-2; D may be TRBD1 (5 bases). Germline V gives CDR1 MNHNS, CDR2 SASEGT. Between the trimmed V and J ends, which lost 0 bases and 0 bases, there was a span of 8 bases. The CDR3 length is 15 residues. CDR3 region: CASSEAGPANYGYTF. CDR3 sequence (DNA): TGTGCCAGCAGTGAAGCGGGGCCAGCTAACTATGGCTACACCTTC.

V gene TRBV30 combines with J gene TRBJ1-4; D remains ambiguous. V lost 1 base and J lost 8, with 17 bases in between. The CDR3 loop spans 15 amino acids. CDR1 is GTSNPN and CDR2 is SVGIG in the germline V gene (reference sequence). The CDR3 region has the DNA TGTGCCTGGAGTGCCTGGCCACCCGGAGGGGAAAAACTGTTTTTT. It specifies CAWSAWPPGGEKLFF.

CDR3: CASSLTGKYTGELFF. CDR3 sequence (DNA): TGTGCCAGCTCTTTGACAGGGAAGTACACCGGGGAGCTGTTTTTT. The chain joins TRBV9 to TRBJ2-2, with 7 positions matching TRBD1. CDR3 length: 15 residues. CDR1 and CDR2 (germline): SGDLS, YYNGEE. Trimming took 7 bases from V and 3 from J; bases not matched to a gene: 9. The full variable domain, in which reference TRBV9 and TRBJ2-2 provide the parts outside the CDR3, is DSGVTQTPKHLITATGQRVTLRCSPRSGDLSVYWYQQSLDQGLQFLIQYYNGEERAKGNILERFSAQQFPDLHSELNLSSLELGDSALYFCASSLTGKYTGELFFGEGSRLTVL.

The chain carries TRBV10-3 and TRBJ2-1; 7 bases align to TRBD1. Germline V CDR1 and CDR2: ENHRY, SYGVKD. The CDR3 is made up of 13 amino acids. V shed 5 bases, J shed 7 bases, and the junction held 5 bases outside the gene matches. The chain's CDR3 is CAISIIQGNEQFF. In DNA form, the CDR3 reads TGTGCCATCAGTATTATACAGGGGAATGAGCAGTTCTTC.

The chain has TRBV7-6 and TRBJ2-2, with 8 bases identical to TRBD2. The CDR3 runs to 14 residues. Germline CDR1 is SGHVS and CDR2 is FNYEAQ. V shed 7 bases, J shed 7 bases, and the junction held 8 bases outside the gene matches. CDR3 amino acids: CASTLGLAGGELFF. The CDR3 bases are TGTGCCAGCACCCTAGGACTAGCAGGCGGGGAGCTGTTTTTT.

The chain combines TRBV15 with TRBJ2-3, with 7 bases matching TRBD1. This CDR3 is 16 amino acids long. Per the germline V gene, CDR1 is LNHNV and CDR2 is YYDKDF (reference sequence). The ends lost 2 bases at V and 2 bases at J; junction bases unmatched: 7. CDR3 nucleotides: TGTGCCACCAGCAGACTTAGGGGGCCCGACACAGATACGCAGTATTTT. As protein: CATSRLRGPDTDTQYF.

V is TRBV9 and J is TRBJ1-2; 9 positions agree with TRBD1. CDR1 and CDR2 from the germline V gene are SGDLS and YYNGEE. The CDR3 is 16 residues long. V dropped 4 bases and J dropped 7; count of bases not matched to a gene: 14. The CDR3, as DNA: TGTGCCAGCAGCTCCGGACGCTGGACAGGGGAGGGTGGCTACACCTTC. This codes for CASSSGRWTGEGGYTF.

In its sample, this clone was seen a few times. V usage is TRBV6-5 and J usage is TRBJ2-1, with 9 bases matching TRBD2. Germline V gives CDR1 MNHEY, CDR2 SVGAGI. CDR3 length: 16 residues. After removal of 0 bases from V and 7 bases from J, the junction contained 7 bases not matched to a gene. CDR3 sequence reads: CASSYSVAGERNEQFF. CDR3 in DNA: TGTGCCAGCAGTTACTCCGTAGCGGGAGAGCGTAATGAGCAGTTCTTC.

V is TRBV28 and J is TRBJ2-7, with D possibly matching TRBD2 (6 bases). CDR3 length: 13 amino acids. Per the germline V gene, CDR1 is MDHEN and CDR2 is SYDVKM. The V and J ends lost 3 bases and 6 bases respectively, with 12 bases between them. The CDR3 sequence is CASSFRLGSEQYV. The CDR3 DNA sequence: TGTGCCAGCAGTTTCCGACTAGGAAGCGAGCAGTACGTC.

This clone came up a few times. This chain connects TRBV4-1 to TRBJ2-7; no clear D. Germline V gives CDR1 MGHRA, CDR2 YSYEKL. The CDR3 is 15 residues long. Trimming stripped 1 base from V and 2 bases from J, with 12 bases between. CDR3 loop: CASSQGASMTYEQYF. The CDR3 DNA sequence: TGCGCCAGCAGCCAAGGGGCATCGATGACCTACGAGCAGTACTTC.

V gene TRBV5-1 combines with J gene TRBJ1-1; D gene ambiguous. Germline values: CDR1 SGHRS, CDR2 YFSETQ. This CDR3 is 13 amino acids long. V gave up 2 bases and J gave up 2 bases, with 7 bases separating them. The CDR3 loop reads CASSLNSNTEAFF. The DNA of the CDR3 is TGCGCCAGCAGCTTAAACAGCAACACTGAAGCTTTCTTT.

The chain has TRBV7-2 and TRBJ1-3, with D possibly TRBD1 on 6 matching bases. Germline loops: CDR1 SGHTA, CDR2 FQGNSA. V lost 0 bases, J lost 1 base, and 7 bases lay in between. CDR3 length: 15 amino acids. CDR3 protein: CASSLAQGSGNTIYF. CDR3 coding DNA: TGTGCCAGCAGCTTAGCGCAGGGGTCTGGAAACACCATATATTTT.

The chain is built from TRBV11-2 and TRBJ2-1; 7 nucleotides match TRBD1. J lost 6 bases, V lost 6 bases, and 11 bases had no gene match. The CDR3 runs 15 residues. The germline gives CDR1 SGHAT, CDR2 FQNNGV. The CDR3 loop is CASRPDREFSNEQFF. In DNA form, the CDR3 reads TGTGCCAGCAGACCAGACAGGGAGTTTTCCAATGAGCAGTTCTTC. Together with reference TRBV11-2 and TRBJ2-1, the CDR3 gives the full variable domain: EAGVAQSPRYKIIEKRQSVAFWCNPISGHATLYWYQQILGQGPKLLIQFQNNGVVDDSQLPKDRFSAERLKGVDSTLKIQPAKLEDSAVYLCASRPDREFSNEQFFGPGTRLTVL.

The rearrangement links TRBV18 to TRBJ1-2, with 7 bases that match TRBD1. The V segment lost 3 bases and the J segment 8 bases; nucleotides outside the gene matches: 12. The CDR3 spans 15 residues. Germline V lookup: CDR1 KGHSH, CDR2 LQKENI. The CDR3: CASSPSGRGLSGYTF. CDR3 DNA sequence: TGTGCCAGCTCACCCTCCGGTAGGGGGCTAAGCGGCTACACCTTC.

The V gene is TRBV24-1, the J gene TRBJ2-3; D is ambiguous. The CDR3 has 17 amino acids. Germline CDR1 and CDR2: KGHDR and SFDVKD. The ends were cut back, 3 bases at V and 4 bases at J, with 19 bases in the middle. CDR3 sequence reads: CATSDPALGLRADTQYF. DNA of the CDR3: TGTGCCACCAGTGATCCCGCCCTTGGCCTTCGGGCAGATACGCAGTATTTT.